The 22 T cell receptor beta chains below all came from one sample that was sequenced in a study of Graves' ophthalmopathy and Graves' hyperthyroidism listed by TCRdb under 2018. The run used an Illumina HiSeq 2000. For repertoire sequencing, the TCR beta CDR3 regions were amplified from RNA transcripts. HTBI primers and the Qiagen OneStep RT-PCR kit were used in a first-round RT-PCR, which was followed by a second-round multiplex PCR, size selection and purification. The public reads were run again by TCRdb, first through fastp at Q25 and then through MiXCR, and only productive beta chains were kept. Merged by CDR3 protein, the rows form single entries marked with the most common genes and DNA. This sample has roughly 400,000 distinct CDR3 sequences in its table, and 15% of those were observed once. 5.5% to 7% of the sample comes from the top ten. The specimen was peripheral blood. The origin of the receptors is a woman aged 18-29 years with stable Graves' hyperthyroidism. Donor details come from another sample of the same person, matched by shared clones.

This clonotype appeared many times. CDR3 protein: CASSFTGAETQYF. The CDR3 bases are TGTGCCAGCAGCTTCACAGGGGCAGAGACCCAGTACTTC. The chain is built from TRBV7-2 and TRBJ2-5; 7 bases fit TRBD1. V shed 3 bases and J 4 bases; nucleotides not matched to a gene: 2. The germline V gene encodes CDR1 SGHTA and CDR2 FQGNSA. The CDR3 length is 13 residues. The full variable domain, completed using reference TRBV7-2 and TRBJ2-5, is GAGVSQSPSNKVTEKGKDVELRCDPISGHTALYWYRQSLGQGLEFLIYFQGNSAPDKSGLPSDRFSAERTGGSVSTLTIQRTQQEDSAVYLCASSFTGAETQYFGPGTRLLVL.

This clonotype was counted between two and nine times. The CDR3: CASSGGPGGNQPQHF. Written as DNA, the CDR3 is TGTGCCAGCAGTGGGGGTCCGGGGGGCAATCAGCCCCAGCATTTT. V is TRBV7-9 and J is TRBJ1-5, with TRBD1 as a possible D gene (5 bases). V lost 6 bases, J lost 2 bases, and 14 bases lay in between. CDR1 is SEHNR, CDR2 FQNEAQ, per germline (reference sequence). This CDR3 has 15 amino acids.

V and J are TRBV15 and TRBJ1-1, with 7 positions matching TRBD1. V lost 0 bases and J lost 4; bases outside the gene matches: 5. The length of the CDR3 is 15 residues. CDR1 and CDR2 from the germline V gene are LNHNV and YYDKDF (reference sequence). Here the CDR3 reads CATSRDPGGATEAFF. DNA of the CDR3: TGTGCCACCAGCAGAGACCCAGGGGGTGCCACTGAAGCTTTCTTT.

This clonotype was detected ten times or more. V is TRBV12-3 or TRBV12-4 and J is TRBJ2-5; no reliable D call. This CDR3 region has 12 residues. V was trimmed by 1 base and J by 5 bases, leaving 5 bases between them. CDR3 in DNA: TGTGCCAGCAGTTTAGAGGCCGAGACCCAGTACTTC. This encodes CASSLEAETQYF.

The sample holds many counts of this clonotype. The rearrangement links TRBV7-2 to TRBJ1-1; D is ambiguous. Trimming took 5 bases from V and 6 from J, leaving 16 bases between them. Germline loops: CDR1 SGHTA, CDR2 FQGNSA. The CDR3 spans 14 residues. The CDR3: CASSPEQLQAEAFF. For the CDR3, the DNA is TGTGCCAGCAGCCCGGAACAATTACAAGCTGAAGCTTTCTTT.

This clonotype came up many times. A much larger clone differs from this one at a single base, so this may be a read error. CDR3 bases: TGTGCCAGCAGCCCTGAGGGCACTGAAGCTTTCTTT. This codes for CASSPEGTEAFF. The chain carries TRBV11-2 and TRBJ1-1; unclear D gene. The CDR3 sequence is 12 residues long. V lost 5 bases and J lost 4, with 8 bases in between. Germline V lookup: CDR1 SGHAT, CDR2 FQNNGV.

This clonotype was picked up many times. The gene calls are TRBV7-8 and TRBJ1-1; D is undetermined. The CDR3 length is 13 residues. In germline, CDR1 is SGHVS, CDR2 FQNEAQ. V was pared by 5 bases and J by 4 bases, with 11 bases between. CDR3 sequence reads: CASSPLRITEAFF. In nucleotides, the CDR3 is TGTGCCAGCAGCCCCCTGCGGATCACTGAAGCTTTCTTT.

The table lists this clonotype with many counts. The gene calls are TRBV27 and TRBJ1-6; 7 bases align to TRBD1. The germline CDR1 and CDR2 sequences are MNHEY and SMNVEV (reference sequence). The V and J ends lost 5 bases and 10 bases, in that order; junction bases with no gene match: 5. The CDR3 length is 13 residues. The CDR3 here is CASSLGQWSPLHF. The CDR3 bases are TGTGCCAGCAGTCTGGGACAGTGGTCACCCCTCCACTTT.

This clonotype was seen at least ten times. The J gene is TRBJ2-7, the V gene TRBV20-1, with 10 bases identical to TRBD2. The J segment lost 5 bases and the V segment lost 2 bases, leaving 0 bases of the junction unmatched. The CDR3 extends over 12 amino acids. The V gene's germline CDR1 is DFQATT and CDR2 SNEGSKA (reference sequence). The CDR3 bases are TGCAGTGCTAGACTAGCGGGAGACGAGCAGTACTTC. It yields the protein CSARLAGDEQYF.

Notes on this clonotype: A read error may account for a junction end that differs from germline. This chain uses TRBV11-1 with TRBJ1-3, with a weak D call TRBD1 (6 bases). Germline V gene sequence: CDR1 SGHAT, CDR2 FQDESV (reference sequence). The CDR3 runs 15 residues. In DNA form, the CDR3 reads TGTGCCCGCAGCTACCCCGGGACACCAGGAGACACCATATATTTT. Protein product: CARSYPGTPGDTIYF.

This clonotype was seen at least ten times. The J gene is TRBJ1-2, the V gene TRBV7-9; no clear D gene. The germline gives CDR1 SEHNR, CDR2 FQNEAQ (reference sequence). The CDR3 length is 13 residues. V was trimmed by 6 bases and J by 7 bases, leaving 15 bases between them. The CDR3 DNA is TGTGCCAGCAGTCTAGGAGCGGGCTCTGGCTACACCTTC. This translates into CASSLGAGSGYTF. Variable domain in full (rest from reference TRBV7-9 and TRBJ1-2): DTGVSQNPRHKITKRGQNVTFRCDPISEHNRLYWYRQTLGQGPEFLTYFQNEAQLEKSRLLSDRFSAERPKGSFSTLEIQRTEQGDSAMYLCASSLGAGSGYTFGSGTRLTVV.

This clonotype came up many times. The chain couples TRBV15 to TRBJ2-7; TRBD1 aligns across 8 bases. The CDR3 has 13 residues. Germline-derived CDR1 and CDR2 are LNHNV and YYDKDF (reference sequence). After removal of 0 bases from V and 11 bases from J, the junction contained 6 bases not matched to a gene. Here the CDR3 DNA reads TGTGCCACCAGCAGAGACAGGGGGCGCTTGGAGTACTTC. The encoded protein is CATSRDRGRLEYF.

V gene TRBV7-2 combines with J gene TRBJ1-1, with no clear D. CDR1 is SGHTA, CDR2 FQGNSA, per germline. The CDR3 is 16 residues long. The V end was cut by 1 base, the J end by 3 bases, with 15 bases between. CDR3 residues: CASSLGHSSFHTEAFF. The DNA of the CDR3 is TGTGCCAGCAGCTTAGGGCACAGCTCCTTCCACACTGAAGCTTTCTTT. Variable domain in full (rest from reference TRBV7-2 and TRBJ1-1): GAGVSQSPSNKVTEKGKDVELRCDPISGHTALYWYRQSLGQGLEFLIYFQGNSAPDKSGLPSDRFSAERTGGSVSTLTIQRTQQEDSAVYLCASSLGHSSFHTEAFFGQGTRLTVV.

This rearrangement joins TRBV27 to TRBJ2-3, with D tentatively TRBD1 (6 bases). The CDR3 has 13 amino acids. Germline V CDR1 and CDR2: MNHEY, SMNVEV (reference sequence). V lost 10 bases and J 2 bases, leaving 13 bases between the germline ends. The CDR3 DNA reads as TGTGCCACGCAATCAGGGGACACAGATACGCAGTATTTT. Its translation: CATQSGDTDTQYF.

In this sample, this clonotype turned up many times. The CDR3 sequence is CASSPATGRPGYTF. The CDR3 DNA reads as TGTGCCAGCAGCCCTGCGACAGGGCGCCCTGGCTACACCTTC. This sequence joins TRBV7-2 and TRBJ1-2; TRBD1 agrees at 7 bases. The J segment lost 7 bases and the V segment lost 5 bases, leaving 10 bases of the junction unmatched. CDR1 and CDR2 from the germline V gene are SGHTA and FQGNSA. The CDR3 is 14 amino acids.

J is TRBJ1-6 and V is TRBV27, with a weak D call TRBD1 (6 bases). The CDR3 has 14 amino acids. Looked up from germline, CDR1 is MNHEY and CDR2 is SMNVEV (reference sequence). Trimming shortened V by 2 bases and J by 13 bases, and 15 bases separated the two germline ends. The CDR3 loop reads CASSLHRERDPLHF. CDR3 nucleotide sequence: TGTGCCAGCAGTTTACACAGGGAGAGGGATCCCCTCCACTTT.

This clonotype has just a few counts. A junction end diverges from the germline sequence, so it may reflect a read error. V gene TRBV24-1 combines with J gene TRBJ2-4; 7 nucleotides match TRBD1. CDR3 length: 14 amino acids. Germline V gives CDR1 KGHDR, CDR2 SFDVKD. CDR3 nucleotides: TGTGCCACCAGTGAGCCGACAGGGTCAGGCATTAAGTACTTC. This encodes CATSEPTGSGIKYF.

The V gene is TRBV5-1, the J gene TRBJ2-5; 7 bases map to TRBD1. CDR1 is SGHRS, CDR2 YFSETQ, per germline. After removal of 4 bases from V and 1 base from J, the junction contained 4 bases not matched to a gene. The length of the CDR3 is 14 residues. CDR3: CASSIRTGQETQYF. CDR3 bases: TGCGCCAGCAGCATAAGGACAGGCCAAGAGACCCAGTACTTC. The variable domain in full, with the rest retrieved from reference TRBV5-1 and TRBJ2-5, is KAGVTQTPRYLIKTRGQQVTLSCSPISGHRSVSWYQQTPGQGLQFLFEYFSETQRNKGNFPGRFSGRQFSNSRSEMNVSTLELGDSALYLCASSIRTGQETQYFGPGTRLLVL.

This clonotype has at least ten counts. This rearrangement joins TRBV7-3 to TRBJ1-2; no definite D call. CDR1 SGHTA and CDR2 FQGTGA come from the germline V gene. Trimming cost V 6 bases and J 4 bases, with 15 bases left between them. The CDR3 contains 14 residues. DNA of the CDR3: TGTGCCAGCAGACGGACCCATAGACCCTATGGCTACACCTTC. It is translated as CASRRTHRPYGYTF.

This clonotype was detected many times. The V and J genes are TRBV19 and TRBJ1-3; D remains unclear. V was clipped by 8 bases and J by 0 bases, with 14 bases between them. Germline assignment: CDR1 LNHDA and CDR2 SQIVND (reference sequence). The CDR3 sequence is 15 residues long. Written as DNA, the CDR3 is TGTGCCAGTTCACCTAAGACGGGCTCTGGAAACACCATATATTTT. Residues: CASSPKTGSGNTIYF.

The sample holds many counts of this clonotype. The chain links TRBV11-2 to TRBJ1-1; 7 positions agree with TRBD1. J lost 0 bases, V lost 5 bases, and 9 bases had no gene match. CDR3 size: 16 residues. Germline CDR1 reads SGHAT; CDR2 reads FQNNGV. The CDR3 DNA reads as TGTGCCAGCAGCCCAGCAGGGGGGAACATGAACACTGAAGCTTTCTTT. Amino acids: CASSPAGGNMNTEAFF.

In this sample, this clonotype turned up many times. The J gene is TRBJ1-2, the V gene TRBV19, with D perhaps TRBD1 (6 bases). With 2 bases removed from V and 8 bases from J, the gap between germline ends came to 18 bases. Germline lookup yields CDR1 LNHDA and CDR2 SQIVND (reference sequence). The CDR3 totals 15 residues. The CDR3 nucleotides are TGTGCCAGTAGTATACACCCCTCGGGGGCGCGAGGCTACACCTTC. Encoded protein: CASSIHPSGARGYTF.